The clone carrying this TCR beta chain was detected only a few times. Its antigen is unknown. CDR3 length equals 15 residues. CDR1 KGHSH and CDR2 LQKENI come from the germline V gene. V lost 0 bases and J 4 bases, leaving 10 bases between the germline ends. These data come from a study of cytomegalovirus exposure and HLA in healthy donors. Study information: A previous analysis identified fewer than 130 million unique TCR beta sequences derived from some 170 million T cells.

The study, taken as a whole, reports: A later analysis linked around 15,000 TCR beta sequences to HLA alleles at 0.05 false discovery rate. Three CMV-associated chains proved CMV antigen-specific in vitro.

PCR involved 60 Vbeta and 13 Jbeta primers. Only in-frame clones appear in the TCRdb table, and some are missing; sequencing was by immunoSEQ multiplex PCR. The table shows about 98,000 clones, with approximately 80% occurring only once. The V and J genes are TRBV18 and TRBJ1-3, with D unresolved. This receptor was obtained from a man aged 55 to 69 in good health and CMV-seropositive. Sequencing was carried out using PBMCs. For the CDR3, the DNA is TGTGCCAGCTCACCACCTCACAGTTTCGGAAACACCATATATTTT. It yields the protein CASSPPHSFGNTIYF.